This T cell receptor (beta chain) was observed in a study of response to subunit inactivated influenza vaccine. TCRdb called the RT-PCR reads again in MiXCR, with one record for every CDR3 protein. Of around 750,000 distinct CDR3 sequences in the sample, approximately 22% were seen once. Germline-derived CDR1 and CDR2 are MDHEN and SYDVKM. The length of the CDR3 is 14 residues. V was clipped by 6 bases and J by 8 bases, with 19 bases between them. The V and J genes are TRBV28 and TRBJ1-2, with D perhaps TRBD1 (5 bases). The receptor was isolated from a man over 45 who received an inactivated influenza vaccine. Specimen: PBMCs from blood, collected less than 6 days after vaccination. CDR3 amino acids: CASSPERWGKGYTF. The CDR3 DNA reads as TGTGCCAGCAGCCCCGAGCGGTGGGGGAAGGGCTACACCTTC.